These 12 T cell receptor beta chains came from one sample sequenced in a study of T and B cells in COVID-19 patients. TRB was amplified from about 260-540 ng of blood genomic DNA. BIOMED2 TRB-A/B primer pools were used in multiplex TRB PCR. TCRdb reprocessed the multiplex PCR reads with MiXCR, giving one entry per CDR3 protein. The sample carries 3,000 to 4,000 distinct CDR3 sequences, around 20% recorded once. The specimen sequenced was blood. These receptors originate from a human donor with active COVID-19.

The rearrangement links TRBV6-2 or TRBV6-3 to TRBJ1-1; D gene ambiguous. The V end lost 8 bases, the J end lost 2 bases, and 6 bases lay between the germline ends. Germline CDR1 reads MNHEY; CDR2 reads SVGEGT. CDR3 length: 11 amino acids. For the CDR3, the DNA is TGTGCCAGCCGGGCTAACACTGAAGCTTTCTTT. Translation gives CASRANTEAFF.

The CDR3 bases are TGTGCCAGCAGCTCCATTCGCCCAGGGGATTTGAACAATGAGCAGTTCTTC. Translating it yields CASSSIRPGDLNNEQFF. The chain combines TRBV7-9 with TRBJ2-1; possible D gene TRBD1, 6 bases. Germline assignment: CDR1 SEHNR and CDR2 FQNEAQ (reference sequence). V lost 4 bases and J 5 bases, leaving 21 bases between the germline ends. The CDR3 contains 17 residues. Full variable domain (remainder filled in from reference TRBV7-9 and TRBJ2-1): DTGVSQNPRHKITKRGQNVTFRCDPISEHNRLYWYRQTLGQGPEFLTYFQNEAQLEKSRLLSDRFSAERPKGSFSTLEIQRTEQGDSAMYLCASSSIRPGDLNNEQFFGPGTRLTVL.

This clonotype came up once. The rearrangement links TRBV11-3 to TRBJ2-3; 7 bases map to TRBD1. Germline V lookup: CDR1 SGHNT, CDR2 YENEEA. V lost 5 bases and J lost 8; bases outside the gene matches: 16. This CDR3 is built from 16 residues. The CDR3 loop reads CASSPQGDYGPSTQYF. The DNA for the CDR3 is TGTGCCAGCAGCCCCCAGGGGGATTACGGACCCAGTACGCAGTATTTT.

CDR3 coding DNA: TGCAGTGCTAGATTAGGGGGGCCAGATCAGCCCCAGCATTTT. Its protein product is CSARLGGPDQPQHF. This chain uses TRBV20-1 with TRBJ1-5, with D perhaps matching TRBD1 (6 bases). CDR3 length: 14 amino acids. The V gene's germline CDR1 is DFQATT and CDR2 SNEGSKA (reference sequence). V was pared by 2 bases and J by 5 bases, with 13 bases between.

By proportion, this clonotype is medium-sized. The gene calls are TRBV29-1 and TRBJ1-1, with D maybe TRBD1 (5 bases). The CDR3 runs to 10 residues. Trimming pared 6 bases from V and 7 bases from J, leaving 9 bases between. Germline CDR1 is SQVTM and CDR2 is ANQGSEA. The CDR3 DNA is TGCAGCGTATGGACATTTGAAGCTTTCTTT. Translating it yields CSVWTFEAFF.

This sequence joins TRBV5-1 and TRBJ1-1; D is ambiguous. Trimming took off 1 base at V and 1 base at J, with 8 bases between the two ends. Germline lookup yields CDR1 SGHRS and CDR2 YFSETQ. The CDR3 extends over 14 amino acids. The CDR3 reads CASSLSPENTEAFF. CDR3 nucleotides: TGCGCCAGCAGCTTGAGTCCGGAGAACACTGAAGCTTTCTTT.

This clonotype was recorded a few times. In nucleotides, the CDR3 is TGTGCCACCAGCATGGGTAGCAATCAGCCCCAGCATTTT. Translated: CATSMGSNQPQHF. J is TRBJ1-5 and V is TRBV24-1; unclear D gene. Trimming took 7 bases from V and 0 from J, leaving 6 bases between them. Looked up from germline, CDR1 is KGHDR and CDR2 is SFDVKD. This CDR3 has 13 residues.

This clonotype came up a few times. This CDR3 reads CATSDLPQGASYNEQFF. As DNA, the CDR3 is TGTGCCACCAGTGATTTGCCCCAGGGGGCCTCCTACAATGAGCAGTTCTTC. The chain employs TRBV24-1 and TRBJ2-1, with 8 nucleotides matching TRBD1. With 0 bases clipped from V and 0 bases from J, the junction kept 3 bases outside the gene matches. Germline V lookup: CDR1 KGHDR, CDR2 SFDVKD. The CDR3 is 17 residues long.

The genes are TRBV6-5 and TRBJ1-1; weak D call: TRBD1 (5 bases). Germline values: CDR1 MNHEY, CDR2 SVGAGI. The CDR3 is 16 amino acids. V was clipped by 2 bases and J by 3 bases, with 16 bases between them. The CDR3 is CASSYGTGESDTEAFF. CDR3 coding DNA: TGTGCCAGCAGTTACGGGACGGGGGAAAGCGACACTGAAGCTTTCTTT.

The rearrangement links TRBV2 to TRBJ2-7; 12 nucleotides match TRBD1. This CDR3 region has 15 residues. J lost 5 bases, V lost 1 base, and 3 bases had no gene match. Germline assignment: CDR1 SNHLY and CDR2 FYNNEI. This CDR3 is CASSEGGQGADEQYF. In nucleotides, the CDR3 is TGTGCCAGCAGTGAAGGGGGACAGGGGGCGGACGAGCAGTACTTC.

This clonotype is large by share. V gene TRBV29-1 combines with J gene TRBJ2-7; D may be TRBD1 (6 bases). The CDR3 consists of 14 residues. The V gene's germline CDR1 is SQVTM and CDR2 ANQGSEA. With 7 bases removed from V and 0 bases from J, the gap between germline ends came to 16 bases. DNA of the CDR3: TGCAGCGCTGGGGTCAACAGGGACTCCTACGAGCAGTACTTC. This codes for CSAGVNRDSYEQYF.

Judged by abundance, this clonotype is medium-sized (0.01 to 0.1%). The chain couples TRBV19 to TRBJ1-2; TRBD1 matches 9 bases. The V and J ends lost 5 bases and 4 bases, in that order; junction bases with no gene match: 11. Germline V gene sequence: CDR1 LNHDA, CDR2 SQIVND (reference sequence). This CDR3 contains 16 residues. The CDR3 sequence: CASSPRRQGVGYGYTF. As DNA, the CDR3 is TGTGCCAGTAGTCCTAGGAGACAGGGGGTAGGCTATGGCTACACCTTC.